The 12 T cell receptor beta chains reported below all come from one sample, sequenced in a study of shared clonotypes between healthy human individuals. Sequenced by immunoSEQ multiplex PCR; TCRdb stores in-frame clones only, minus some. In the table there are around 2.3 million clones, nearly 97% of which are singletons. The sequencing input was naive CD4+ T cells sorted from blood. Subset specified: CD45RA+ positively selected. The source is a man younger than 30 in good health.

The DNA of the CDR3 is TGTGCCAGCAGCCAAGCGATCCAGGGGTGGACCGGGGAGCTGTTTTTT. Encoded protein: CASSQAIQGWTGELFF. The rearrangement uses TRBV4-2 and TRBJ2-2, with D tentatively TRBD1 (6 bases). Trimming shortened V by 1 base and J by 5 bases, and 14 bases separated the two germline ends. Germline loops: CDR1 LGHNA, CDR2 YNFKEQ. The CDR3 consists of 16 residues.

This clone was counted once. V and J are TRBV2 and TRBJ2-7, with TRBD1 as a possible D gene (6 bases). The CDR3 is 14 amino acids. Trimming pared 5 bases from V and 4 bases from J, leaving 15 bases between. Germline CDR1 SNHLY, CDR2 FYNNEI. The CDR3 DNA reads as TGTGCCAGCAGTCCAACAGGGCAGGATTACGAGCAGTACTTC. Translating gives CASSPTGQDYEQYF.

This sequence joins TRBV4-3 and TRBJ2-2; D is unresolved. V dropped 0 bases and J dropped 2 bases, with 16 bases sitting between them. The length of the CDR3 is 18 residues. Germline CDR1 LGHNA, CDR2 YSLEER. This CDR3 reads CASSQEATRPINTGELFF. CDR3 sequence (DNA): TGCGCCAGCAGCCAAGAAGCCACCCGCCCTATAAACACCGGGGAGCTGTTTTTT.

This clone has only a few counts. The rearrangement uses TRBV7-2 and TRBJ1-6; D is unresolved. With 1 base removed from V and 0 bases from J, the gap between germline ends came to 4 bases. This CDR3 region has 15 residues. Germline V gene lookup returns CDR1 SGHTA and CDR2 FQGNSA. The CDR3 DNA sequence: TGTGCCAGCAGCTTAGAGAGCTCCTATAATTCACCCCTCCACTTT. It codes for CASSLESSYNSPLHF.

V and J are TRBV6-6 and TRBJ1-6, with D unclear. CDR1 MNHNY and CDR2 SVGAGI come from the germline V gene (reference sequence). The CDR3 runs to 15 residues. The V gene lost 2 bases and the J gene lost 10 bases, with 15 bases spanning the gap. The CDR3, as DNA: TGTGCCAGCAGTTACCCCGCCGGAAGCGGCTCACCCCTCCACTTT. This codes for CASSYPAGSGSPLHF.

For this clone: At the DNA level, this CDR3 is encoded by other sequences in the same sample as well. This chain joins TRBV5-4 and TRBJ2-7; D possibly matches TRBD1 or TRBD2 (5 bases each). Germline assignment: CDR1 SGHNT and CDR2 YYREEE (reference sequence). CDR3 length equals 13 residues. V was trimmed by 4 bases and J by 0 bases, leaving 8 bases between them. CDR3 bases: TGTGCCAGCAGCGGGGGTGACTCCTACGAGCAGTACTTC. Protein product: CASSGGDSYEQYF.

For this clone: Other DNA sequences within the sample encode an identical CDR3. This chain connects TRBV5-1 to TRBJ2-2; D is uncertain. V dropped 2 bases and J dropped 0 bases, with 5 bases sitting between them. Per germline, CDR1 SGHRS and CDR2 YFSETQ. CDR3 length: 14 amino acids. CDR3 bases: TGCGCCAGCAGCTTAGGCACGAACACCGGGGAGCTGTTTTTT. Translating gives CASSLGTNTGELFF.

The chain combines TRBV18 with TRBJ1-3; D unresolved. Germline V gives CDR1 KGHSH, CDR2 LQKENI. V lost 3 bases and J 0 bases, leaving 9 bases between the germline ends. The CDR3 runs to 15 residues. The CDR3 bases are TGTGCCAGCTCACCTGAACAGACCTCTGGAAACACCATATATTTT. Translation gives CASSPEQTSGNTIYF.

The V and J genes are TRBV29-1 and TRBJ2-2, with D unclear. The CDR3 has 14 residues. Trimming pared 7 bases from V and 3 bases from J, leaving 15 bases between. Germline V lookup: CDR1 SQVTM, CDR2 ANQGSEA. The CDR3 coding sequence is TGCAGCGCCCCGAGAGTAGAGGACACCGGGGAGCTGTTTTTT. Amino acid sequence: CSAPRVEDTGELFF.

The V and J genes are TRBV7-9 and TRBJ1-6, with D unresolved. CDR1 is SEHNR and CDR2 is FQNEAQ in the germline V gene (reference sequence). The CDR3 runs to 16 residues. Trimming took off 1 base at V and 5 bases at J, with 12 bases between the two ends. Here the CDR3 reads CASSLDPLQNNSPLHF. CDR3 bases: TGTGCCAGCAGCTTAGATCCCCTGCAGAATAATTCACCCCTCCACTTT.

CDR3 bases: TGTGCCAGCAGCTTAGGGGCGCTAGCGGGATACGAGCAGTACTTC. It translates to CASSLGALAGYEQYF. The chain is built from TRBV7-2 and TRBJ2-7; 9 bases are shared with TRBD2. Germline assignment: CDR1 SGHTA and CDR2 FQGNSA. Trimming at V came to 1 base and at J to 4 bases, leaving 5 bases not matched to a gene. The CDR3 is 15 amino acids.

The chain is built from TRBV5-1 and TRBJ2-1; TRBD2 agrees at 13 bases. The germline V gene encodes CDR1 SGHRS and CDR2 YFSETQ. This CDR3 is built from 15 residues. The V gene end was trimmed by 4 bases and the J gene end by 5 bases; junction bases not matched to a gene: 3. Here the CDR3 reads CASSQGTSGNNEQFF. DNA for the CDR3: TGCGCCAGCAGCCAAGGGACTAGCGGGAACAATGAGCAGTTCTTC. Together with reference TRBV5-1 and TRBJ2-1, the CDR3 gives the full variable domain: KAGVTQTPRYLIKTRGQQVTLSCSPISGHRSVSWYQQTPGQGLQFLFEYFSETQRNKGNFPGRFSGRQFSNSRSEMNVSTLELGDSALYLCASSQGTSGNNEQFFGPGTRLTVL.